Listed here are 14 T cell receptor beta chains from one sample, sequenced in a study of cytotoxic CD8 clonotypes in ibrutinib-treated CLL. Here immunoSEQ multiplex PCR was the method, and the copy in TCRdb shows in-frame clones only, minus some. The sample has 300,000 or so clones, 67% seen once. The sample consisted of PBMCs, taken after 36 months of ibrutinib treatment. The origin of the receptors is a human donor with chronic lymphocytic leukemia.

This clone appeared a few times. Germline and junction disagree at one end, which may indicate a read error. The V call is TRBV6-5, the J call TRBJ1-6; 7 bases are a match to TRBD1. CDR3 length: 15 residues. The germline V gene has CDR1 MNHEY and CDR2 SVGAGI. CDR3 nucleotides: TGTGCCAGCACTTACAGGGGCTCGGTGAATTCACCCCTCCACTTT. Its translation is CASTYRGSVNSPLHF.

The chain employs TRBV7-3 and TRBJ2-3; D is uncertain. Germline CDR1 SGHTA, CDR2 FQGTGA. Deletions cut 3 bases from V and 2 bases from J, with 6 bases between. This CDR3 is built from 13 residues. The CDR3 sequence is CASSLTHTDTQYF. The CDR3 bases are TGTGCCAGCAGCTTGACTCACACAGATACGCAGTATTTT.

The V call is TRBV9, the J call TRBJ1-5, with TRBD1 matching over 7 bases. CDR3 length: 15 residues. Germline CDR1 reads SGDLS; CDR2 reads YYNGEE. Trimming removed 0 bases from V and 7 bases from J; junction bases left unmatched: 7. The CDR3 DNA reads as TGTGCCAGCAGCGTAGAGGGGGCAATCGGGCAGCCCCAGCATTTT. It yields the protein CASSVEGAIGQPQHF.

The chain employs TRBV5-1 and TRBJ1-2; the D is unclear. The CDR3 totals 13 residues. From germline, CDR1 is SGHRS and CDR2 YFSETQ. V lost 0 bases and J lost 4, with 7 bases in between. DNA for the CDR3: TGCGCCAGCAGCTTGGCTGACACCTATGGCTACACCTTC. Translating gives CASSLADTYGYTF.

This chain connects TRBV25-1 to TRBJ2-5; TRBD2 aligns across 11 bases. CDR3 length equals 16 residues. Germline V lookup: CDR1 MGHDK, CDR2 SYGVNS. The J segment lost 2 bases and the V segment lost 2 bases, leaving 4 bases of the junction unmatched. This chain's CDR3 is CASSELAGGDQETQYF. In nucleotides, the CDR3 is TGTGCCAGCAGTGAACTAGCGGGGGGCGATCAAGAGACCCAGTACTTC. Full variable domain (missing parts from reference TRBV25-1 and TRBJ2-5): EADIYQTPRYLVIGTGKKITLECSQTMGHDKMYWYQQDPGMELHLIHYSYGVNSTEKGDLSSESTVSRIRTEHFPLTLESARPSHTSQYLCASSELAGGDQETQYFGPGTRLLVL.

This clone came up once. The rearrangement joins TRBV19 to TRBJ2-7, with D perhaps given as TRBD1 or TRBD2 (5 bases each). The CDR3 is 14 residues long. Germline CDR1 LNHDA, CDR2 SQIVND (reference sequence). The ends were cut back, 6 bases at V and 0 bases at J, with 12 bases in the middle. The CDR3 DNA reads as TGTGCCAGTAGGTGGGGGACGGGCTCCTACGAGCAGTACTTC. It is translated as CASRWGTGSYEQYF. Together with reference TRBV19 and TRBJ2-7, the CDR3 gives the full variable domain: DGGITQSPKYLFRKEGQNVTLSCEQNLNHDAMYWYRQDPGQGLRLIYYSQIVNDFQKGDIAEGYSVSREKKESFPLTVTSAQKNPTAFYLCASRWGTGSYEQYFGPGTRLTVT.

This chain joins TRBV18 and TRBJ1-5; unclear D gene. The CDR3 length is 14 residues. Trimming cost V 8 bases and J 2 bases, with 13 bases left between them. The germline gives CDR1 KGHSH, CDR2 LQKENI. The CDR3 sequence: CASAIDPGNQPQHF. The CDR3 nucleotides read TGTGCCAGCGCGATCGATCCGGGCAATCAGCCCCAGCATTTT.

The chain links TRBV6-1 to TRBJ2-7; TRBD1 matches at 7 bases. The CDR3 has 14 amino acids. Germline V CDR1 and CDR2: MNHNS, SASEGT. Trimming removed 4 bases from V and 2 bases from J; junction bases left unmatched: 5. The CDR3 DNA is TGTGCCAGCAGTGTATGGGACAGTACCTACGAGCAGTACTTC. It encodes CASSVWDSTYEQYF.

The rearrangement uses TRBV13 and TRBJ2-5; D remains ambiguous. The CDR3 has 15 residues. Per the germline V gene, CDR1 is PRHDT and CDR2 is FYEKMQ (reference sequence). V was pared by 4 bases and J by 4 bases, with 16 bases between. The CDR3 here is CASSSVVDLGETQYF. The CDR3 bases are TGTGCCAGCAGCTCGGTTGTGGACCTGGGAGAGACCCAGTACTTC.

The V gene is TRBV2, the J gene TRBJ2-1; D may be TRBD2 (6 bases). Germline CDR1 SNHLY, CDR2 FYNNEI. The CDR3 totals 13 residues. V was pared by 4 bases and J by 12 bases, with 16 bases between. CDR3 protein: CASSAEPGTPQFF. The DNA of the CDR3 is TGTGCCAGCAGTGCGGAACCCGGGACTCCGCAGTTCTTC.

V is TRBV6-1 and J is TRBJ2-3; no reliable D call. Germline CDR1 is MNHNS and CDR2 is SASEGT. V lost 2 bases to trimming and J lost 3 bases, with 6 bases between them. The length of the CDR3 is 13 residues. The CDR3 DNA reads as TGTGCCAGCAGTGAACAAGCGACAGATACGCAGTATTTT. It yields the protein CASSEQATDTQYF.

This clone was observed a single time. This chain joins TRBV19 and TRBJ2-3; TRBD2 matches 8 bases. CDR1 and CDR2 (germline): LNHDA, SQIVND (reference sequence). V trimming: 4 bases; J trimming: 2 bases; junction bases outside the gene matches: 5. This CDR3 has 15 residues. CDR3 loop: CASSTPGGYTDTQYF. The CDR3, as DNA: TGTGCCAGTAGTACCCCGGGGGGGTACACAGATACGCAGTATTTT.

The chain links TRBV7-9 to TRBJ2-2, with 7 positions matching TRBD1. Trimming took 0 bases from V and 0 from J; bases not matched to a gene: 4. The germline V gene encodes CDR1 SEHNR and CDR2 FQNEAQ (reference sequence). The CDR3 is 17 amino acids. CDR3 in DNA: TGTGCCAGCAGCTTAGCGCTGGGACAGACGAACACCGGGGAGCTGTTTTTT. This encodes CASSLALGQTNTGELFF.

A single count supports this clone. The chain uses TRBV2 and TRBJ2-1; D is perhaps TRBD1 (6 bases). This CDR3 spans 16 amino acids. Trimming removed 6 bases at V and 4 bases at J, with 19 bases between. From germline, CDR1 is SNHLY and CDR2 FYNNEI. The CDR3 reads CASRAIHQQGYNEQFF. The CDR3 nucleotides read TGTGCCAGCAGAGCCATCCACCAGCAGGGGTACAATGAGCAGTTCTTC.